This passage covers 14 T cell receptor beta chains from one sample sequenced in a study of cytomegalovirus exposure and HLA in healthy donors. The PCR was carried out with 60 Vbeta primers and 13 Jbeta primers. The table came from immunoSEQ multiplex PCR; TCRdb's copy has only in-frame clones and leaves some out. The sample comprises around 130,000 clones, 60% to 85% of which are singletons, and 3.1% rests with the top ten. The sample taken for sequencing was PBMCs. The receptor set was obtained from a man between 25 and 39 years old in good health and CMV-seronegative.

This clone was counted between two and nine times. The CDR3 reads CASSVQGNSYEQYF. DNA for the CDR3: TGTGCCAGCAGCGTACAGGGGAACTCCTACGAGCAGTACTTC. The chain joins TRBV27 to TRBJ2-7; 7 nucleotides line up with TRBD1. After removal of 6 bases from V and 0 bases from J, the junction contained 5 bases not matched to a gene. CDR1 and CDR2 from the germline V gene are MNHEY and SMNVEV (reference sequence). CDR3 length equals 14 residues.

Of note for this clone: The junction and the germline gene differ at one end; a read error may be behind it. This chain connects TRBV29-1 to TRBJ2-3, with D unresolved. The CDR3 is 12 amino acids. Germline values: CDR1 SQVTM, CDR2 ANQGSEA. The DNA for the CDR3 is TGCAGCGTTAAAGACCAGGCAGATACGCAGTATTTT. It encodes CSVKDQADTQYF.

The rearrangement links TRBV9 to TRBJ2-7; TRBD2 might be the D (5 bases). This CDR3 contains 15 residues. Trimming took 4 bases from V and 2 from J, leaving 16 bases between them. Looked up from germline, CDR1 is SGDLS and CDR2 is YYNGEE. The CDR3 sequence is CASSTPSGLTYEQYF. CDR3 sequence (DNA): TGTGCCAGCAGCACCCCCTCCGGACTTACCTACGAGCAGTACTTC.

The V gene is TRBV5-4, the J gene TRBJ2-5; the D gene is possibly TRBD1 (5 bases). This CDR3 contains 15 residues. The V end lost 3 bases, the J end lost 2 bases, and 14 bases lay between the germline ends. CDR1 and CDR2 (germline): SGHNT, YYREEE (reference sequence). The CDR3 here is CASSSTYRSQETQYF. DNA for the CDR3: TGTGCCAGCAGCTCTACATACAGGAGTCAAGAGACCCAGTACTTC.

This clone was found a few times. This chain connects TRBV9 to TRBJ2-5; weak D call: TRBD1 (6 bases). V lost 5 bases to trimming and J lost 5 bases, with 13 bases between them. Germline assignment: CDR1 SGDLS and CDR2 YYNGEE. This CDR3 contains 13 residues. CDR3 nucleotides: TGTGCCAGCAGTCTAAACAGGGACGAGACCCAGTACTTC. Its protein product is CASSLNRDETQYF. The variable domain in full, with the rest retrieved from reference TRBV9 and TRBJ2-5, is DSGVTQTPKHLITATGQRVTLRCSPRSGDLSVYWYQQSLDQGLQFLIQYYNGEERAKGNILERFSAQQFPDLHSELNLSSLELGDSALYFCASSLNRDETQYFGPGTRLLVL.

The sample holds one count of this clone. The chain combines TRBV30 with TRBJ2-5; D remains ambiguous. The V gene's germline CDR1 is GTSNPN and CDR2 SVGIG (reference sequence). V was cut by 1 base and J by 2 bases, with 8 bases left in between. The CDR3 has 13 residues. The CDR3, as DNA: TGTGCCTGGAGTGGGGCAGATCAAGAGACCCAGTACTTC. Protein sequence: CAWSGADQETQYF.

The gene calls are TRBV7-6 and TRBJ2-3; TRBD2 agrees at 8 bases. This CDR3 region has 17 residues. Germline CDR1 is SGHVS and CDR2 is FNYEAQ. J was trimmed by 2 bases and V by 1 base; bases with no gene match: 8. CDR3 coding DNA: TGTGCCAGCAGCTTAGAGGCTGAGCGGGAGAACACAGATACGCAGTATTTT. Amino acids: CASSLEAERENTDTQYF.

V gene TRBV27 combines with J gene TRBJ2-7, with 7 bases lining up with TRBD2. The germline V gene has CDR1 MNHEY and CDR2 SMNVEV (reference sequence). Unmatched junction bases numbered 10, after V lost 6 bases and J lost 2 bases. This CDR3 region has 15 residues. CDR3 bases: TGTGCCAGCAGCGCACGCCAGCGGGGACCCTACGAGCAGTACTTC. As protein: CASSARQRGPYEQYF.

This clone was detected only once. The chain is built from TRBV7-3 and TRBJ1-1; possible D gene TRBD1, 6 bases. V lost 1 base and J lost 10, with 13 bases in between. Germline-derived CDR1 and CDR2 are SGHTA and FQGTGA. This CDR3 has 13 residues. The CDR3 bases are TGTGCCAGCAGCTTAAACGTAGGGGGTGCAGCTTTCTTT. This gives the protein CASSLNVGGAAFF.

Turning to this clone: Mismatch with germline at one junction end may stem from a read error. V usage is TRBV2 and J usage is TRBJ1-1; the D is unclear. The germline CDR1 and CDR2 sequences are SNHLY and FYNNEI. This CDR3 region has 11 residues. In nucleotides, the CDR3 is TGTGCCAGCAAGGTGAACAGTGAAGCTTTCTTT. It specifies CASKVNSEAFF.

This clone was observed a handful of times. For the CDR3, the DNA is TGCGCCAGCACTCGGGGGGGGACAGATACGCAGTATTTT. Its protein is CASTRGGTDTQYF. The genes are TRBV5-1 and TRBJ2-3; 8 positions agree with TRBD2. The germline CDR1 and CDR2 sequences are SGHRS and YFSETQ. The CDR3 is made up of 13 amino acids. Trimming cost V 6 bases and J 3 bases; bases outside gene matches: 3.

This chain links TRBV4-2 with TRBJ1-1; 9 bases are a match to TRBD1. V shed 4 bases, J shed 1 base, and the junction held 10 bases outside the gene matches. This CDR3 has 17 amino acids. Germline V CDR1 and CDR2: LGHNA, YNFKEQ. CDR3: CASSRGGTGKENTEAFF. CDR3 bases: TGTGCCAGCAGCCGAGGGGGGACAGGGAAAGAGAACACTGAAGCTTTCTTT.

The rearrangement uses TRBV4-1 and TRBJ1-5; maybe TRBD1 (6 bases). V was trimmed by 1 base and J by 0 bases, leaving 19 bases between them. This CDR3 is 19 amino acids long. The germline V gene encodes CDR1 MGHRA and CDR2 YSYEKL. The CDR3: CASSQGTGSSTYSNQPQHF. CDR3 nucleotide sequence: TGCGCCAGCAGCCAAGGTACAGGGTCCTCTACATATAGCAATCAGCCCCAGCATTTT.

The rearrangement links TRBV4-1 to TRBJ2-7, with unresolved D. The V gene's germline CDR1 is MGHRA and CDR2 YSYEKL. The CDR3 covers 16 residues. Trimming shortened V by 3 bases and J by 0 bases, and 15 bases separated the two germline ends. The CDR3, as DNA: TGCGCCAGCAGCCATCCGCTAGGATTAAGCTCCTACGAGCAGTACTTC. This codes for CASSHPLGLSSYEQYF.